This note documents a single T cell receptor (beta chain) sequence. Its antigen is still unknown. Base qualities are not at hand, and no much larger clone is one base apart. This sample includes further DNA sequences coding for the same CDR3. The CDR3 covers 14 residues, taking in both the cysteine and the phenylalanine. Of all the DNA, just the CDR3 is kept, 42 bases in frame from base 1. For CDR1 and CDR2, the germline V gene lists SGHRS and YFSETQ. V is cut back by 4 bases and J by 5 bases, with 7 bases in the junction unmatched. Participants in the prospective study were enrolled through a virtual design, were aged 18 to 89 years, and lived in about 25 United States geographic areas. To assign participants to cohorts, the prospective study relied on clinical history that participants themselves reported in a screening survey and a study questionnaire. Recovered participants in ImmuneRACE Cohort 3 were defined as having two consecutive negative NP/OP PCR tests, clearance from a healthcare professional, or resolution of symptoms. Mobile phlebotomists in the prospective study collected whole blood, serum and a nasopharyngeal or oropharyngeal swab from every participant. Prospective study participants could optionally give additional blood draws and questionnaires over an approximately two-month period. Prospective study blood samples were shipped either frozen or at room temperature before DNA extraction.

The data are from a study of blood T cell repertoires in COVID-19 (dated by TCRdb to 2018 to 2020). Regarding the research as a whole: Collaborator samples came from the United States, Italy and Spain and covered acute and convalescent phases of COVID-19. The material from the prospective study consisted of cDNA or gDNA derived from T cells, B-cell-depleted T cells, or PBMCs. The dataset comprised deeply sampled blood TCRbeta repertoires from subjects exposed to, actively infected with, or recovered from COVID-19. The repertoires were released in a freely available public database meant as a resource for research on the immune response to SARS-CoV-2. Samples came from the ongoing ImmuneRACE study (first 160 participants) plus 1,254 subjects from 6 global collaborators. A de-identified subject ID, COVID-19 status, age in years and sex were almost always included in the sample metadata. Where HLA class I and class II types were available, the types were taken from metadata supplied by the sample provider, not from assay-based typing. Summary of the overall study and its limitations: How much clinical and demographic metadata was included differed by source and by participant, and the metadata was provided uncurated.

TCRbeta CDR3 regions were amplified from genomic DNA by means of the immunoSEQ Assay, a bias-controlled multiplex PCR. Turning to the authors' computational methods: Within the assay, amplification of reference gene primers was used to estimate how many nucleated cells each sample contained. Sequence reads were collapsed and filtered to measure the absolute abundance of every unique TCRbeta CDR3 rearrangement. For each sample, productive Simpson clonality was calculated as the square root of Simpson's diversity index over productive rearrangements. TCRdb limited this immuneACCESS table to in-frame rearrangements with V and J called. A share of clones is missing; checked studies link under half to unresolved V genes, and the rest is unexplained. Clone size and V and J calls were adopted from that table, with D and trimming inferred from the DNA. Recorded for this sample are around 160,000 clones; around 82% of them occurred a single time. The top ten clones comprise under 7% of the sample.

The clonotype originates from a man between 40 and 49 years old who had recovered from COVID-19. The chain joins TRBV5-1 to TRBJ1-1, and TRBD1 matches 8 of the central bases. Sequenced material: PBMCs or T cells enriched from blood (not recorded which). The CDR3 amino acid sequence is: CASSPGQVNTEAFF. The DNA is as follows: TGCGCCAGCAGCCCGGGACAGGTAAATACTGAAGCTTTCTTT.